The next 19 T cell receptor beta chains were all read from a single sample in a study of fetal regulatory T cell absence and autoimmunity. Only in-frame clones appear in the TCRdb table, and some are missing; sequencing was by immunoSEQ multiplex PCR. The profile shows around 100,000 clones, about 78% of them singletons. What was sequenced was pancreas tissue. The source is a male donor with IPEX syndrome.

The CDR3 coding sequence is TGTGCCAGCAGTGAATCAGGGGCCAATCAGCCCCAGCATTTT. As protein: CASSESGANQPQHF. The V call is TRBV25-1, the J call TRBJ1-5, with a tentative D call TRBD1 (6 bases). Trimming removed 1 base at V and 3 bases at J, with 7 bases between. The CDR3 extends over 14 amino acids. CDR1 is MGHDK, CDR2 SYGVNS, per germline.

This rearrangement joins TRBV6-1 to TRBJ2-7; D gene uncertain. This CDR3 comprises 11 residues. V lost 10 bases and J 2 bases, leaving 9 bases between the germline ends. The germline V gene encodes CDR1 MNHNS and CDR2 SASEGT. In nucleotides, the CDR3 is TGTGCCACCTCCTACGCCTACGAGCAGTACTTC. Residues: CATSYAYEQYF.

The rearrangement joins TRBV9 to TRBJ1-1, with D possibly TRBD1 on 5 matching bases. The CDR3 contains 14 residues. Per germline, CDR1 SGDLS and CDR2 YYNGEE. With 0 bases removed from V and 2 bases from J, the gap between germline ends came to 8 bases. The CDR3 is CASSVAQGNTEAFF. Here the CDR3 DNA reads TGTGCCAGCAGCGTAGCGCAGGGTAACACTGAAGCTTTCTTT.

V is TRBV7-6 and J is TRBJ2-2; D is unresolved. Germline values: CDR1 SGHVS, CDR2 FNYEAQ. This CDR3 is built from 15 residues. Trimming removed 4 bases from V and 3 bases from J, with 12 bases in between. The CDR3 DNA follows: TGTGCCAGCAGCTCAGAAGGGTCGGACACCGGGGAGCTGTTTTTT. Its protein product is CASSSEGSDTGELFF.

The CDR3 bases are TGTGCCAGCAGCTTCGGACAGGGAGAGTACACTGAAGCTTTCTTT. Translation: CASSFGQGEYTEAFF. The chain has TRBV5-4 and TRBJ1-1, with 8 bases that match TRBD1. This CDR3 comprises 15 residues. In germline, CDR1 is SGHNT, CDR2 YYREEE (reference sequence). The J segment lost 3 bases and the V segment lost 2 bases, leaving 6 bases of the junction unmatched. Full variable domain (rest looked up from reference TRBV5-4 and TRBJ1-1): ETGVTQSPTHLIKTRGQQVTLRCSSQSGHNTVSWYQQALGQGPQFIFQYYREEENGRGNFPPRFSGLQFPNYSSELNVNALELDDSALYLCASSFGQGEYTEAFFGQGTRLTVV.

The rearrangement uses TRBV5-8 and TRBJ2-5; TRBD1 agrees at 9 bases. Unmatched junction bases numbered 5, after V lost 0 bases and J lost 5 bases. The CDR3 extends over 15 amino acids. The germline V gene has CDR1 SGHTS and CDR2 YDEGEE. The CDR3 loop reads CASSLVDRGFETQYF. The CDR3 DNA reads TGTGCCAGCAGCTTGGTTGACAGGGGGTTTGAGACCCAGTACTTC.

This clone appeared a few times. V gene TRBV30 combines with J gene TRBJ1-2, with TRBD1 matching 9 bases. Germline V gene data show CDR1 as GTSNPN and CDR2 as SVGIG (reference sequence). V shed 0 bases, J shed 5 bases, and the junction held 1 base outside the gene matches. CDR3 length: 13 residues. The CDR3 sequence is CAWSVGQGYGYTF. CDR3 bases: TGTGCCTGGAGTGTAGGACAGGGGTATGGCTACACCTTC. Using reference TRBV30 and TRBJ1-2 for the parts outside the CDR3, the full variable domain is SQTIHQWPATLVQPVGSPLSLECTVEGTSNPNLYWYRQAAGRGLQLLFYSVGIGQISSEVPQNLSASRPQDRQFILSSKKLLLSDSGFYLCAWSVGQGYGYTFGSGTRLTVV.

The chain is built from TRBV4-1 and TRBJ2-3; 9 positions match TRBD2. The CDR3 spans 15 residues. The trim removed 2 bases at V and 4 bases at J, leaving 4 bases unmatched. Germline lookup yields CDR1 MGHRA and CDR2 YSYEKL. CDR3 sequence: CASSQLSGGPDTQYF. The DNA of the CDR3 is TGCGCCAGCAGCCAATTAAGCGGGGGGCCAGATACGCAGTATTTT.

The V and J genes are TRBV4-3 and TRBJ2-1; D possibly corresponds to TRBD2 (6 bases). Trimming stripped 1 base from V and 7 bases from J, with 14 bases between. Germline V lookup: CDR1 LGHNA, CDR2 YSLEER. The CDR3 spans 15 residues. CDR3 DNA sequence: TGCGCCAGCAGCCAAGGTGCGGCCCGGGGGAATGAGCAGTTCTTC. It encodes CASSQGAARGNEQFF.

This rearrangement joins TRBV11-3 to TRBJ2-7; 8 positions agree with TRBD1. V was pared by 6 bases and J by 0 bases, with 7 bases of the junction left unmatched. CDR1 and CDR2 (germline): SGHNT, YENEEA. The CDR3 covers 15 residues. The CDR3 DNA is TGTGCCAGCAGTCCACGGGACAGGAGCTCCTACGAGCAGTACTTC. Its protein product is CASSPRDRSSYEQYF.

This chain joins TRBV11-2 and TRBJ1-1, with a weak D call TRBD1 (6 bases). The CDR3 is made up of 14 amino acids. Germline V gene lookup returns CDR1 SGHAT and CDR2 FQNNGV. Trimming pared 3 bases from V and 1 base from J, leaving 9 bases between. CDR3 nucleotides: TGTGCCAGCAGCTTGGAGGGACAGAACACTGAAGCTTTCTTT. Translating gives CASSLEGQNTEAFF.

This clone was counted only a few times. Other DNA sequences in this sample translate to the same CDR3. The genes are TRBV5-4 and TRBJ1-2; D ambiguous. The CDR3 totals 12 residues. Trimming took 0 bases from V and 4 from J, leaving 4 bases between them. Germline lookup yields CDR1 SGHNT and CDR2 YYREEE (reference sequence). The CDR3 sequence: CASSLGGYGYTF. In nucleotides, the CDR3 is TGTGCCAGCAGCTTGGGGGGCTATGGCTACACCTTC.

The V call is TRBV19, the J call TRBJ2-2, with TRBD2 matching over 11 bases. Germline lookup yields CDR1 LNHDA and CDR2 SQIVND (reference sequence). The CDR3 is made up of 16 amino acids. J lost 5 bases, V lost 4 bases, and 6 bases had no gene match. CDR3 amino acids: CASSTPPSGRTGELFF. CDR3 DNA: TGTGCCAGTAGTACCCCTCCTAGCGGGAGGACCGGGGAGCTGTTTTTT.

The chain links TRBV19 to TRBJ1-1; no clear D gene. V lost 1 base to trimming and J lost 0 bases, with 6 bases between them. CDR1 and CDR2 (germline): LNHDA, SQIVND (reference sequence). CDR3 length equals 14 residues. In DNA, the CDR3 is TGTGCCAGTAGTATAGCCCTACTGAACACTGAAGCTTTCTTT. Protein product: CASSIALLNTEAFF.

The V and J genes are TRBV19 and TRBJ2-3; possible D gene TRBD2, 5 bases. The germline V and J ends were trimmed by 1 base and 6 bases, with 14 bases remaining between them. This CDR3 spans 15 amino acids. In germline, CDR1 is LNHDA, CDR2 SQIVND (reference sequence). CDR3 nucleotides: TGTGCCAGTAGTATAGCGCCACTAGGTCGGGATACGCAGTATTTT. This sequence encodes CASSIAPLGRDTQYF.

The V and J genes are TRBV19 and TRBJ2-7; D not certain. CDR3 length: 18 amino acids. Trimming removed 3 bases at V and 0 bases at J, with 21 bases between. The germline V gene has CDR1 LNHDA and CDR2 SQIVND (reference sequence). The DNA for the CDR3 is TGTGCCAGTAGTATCAAGGGCTTGGATTCCATATCCTCCTACGAGCAGTACTTC. Protein product: CASSIKGLDSISSYEQYF.

This rearrangement joins TRBV12-5 to TRBJ1-2; D is uncertain. Trimming took off 10 bases at V and 2 bases at J, with 11 bases between the two ends. Germline V lookup: CDR1 LGHNT, CDR2 FRNRAP. The CDR3 is made up of 12 amino acids. In DNA, the CDR3 is TGTGCTATACCACATCCCAACTATGGCTACACCTTC. Translated: CAIPHPNYGYTF. Filled out from reference TRBV12-5 and TRBJ1-2, the complete variable domain reads DARVTQTPRHKVTEMGQEVTMRCQPILGHNTVFWYRQTMMQGLELLAYFRNRAPLDDSGMPKDRFSAEMPDATLATLKIQPSEPRDSAVYFCAIPHPNYGYTFGSGTRLTVV.

The chain recombines TRBV6-5 with TRBJ2-3, with TRBD1 as a possible D gene (5 bases). The germline gives CDR1 MNHEY, CDR2 SVGAGI. Trimming removed 5 bases at V and 5 bases at J, with 8 bases between. This CDR3 spans 12 amino acids. The CDR3 spells CASSLTGDTQYF. The DNA of the CDR3 is TGTGCCAGCAGTCTTACAGGAGATACGCAGTATTTT.

The rearrangement links TRBV11-2 to TRBJ2-7; TRBD2 aligns across 10 bases. The CDR3 sequence is 16 residues long. Germline-derived CDR1 and CDR2 are SGHAT and FQNNGV. J lost 0 bases, V lost 1 base, and 3 bases had no gene match. CDR3 DNA: TGTGCCAGCAGCTTAGCCAGACTAGCGGGCTCCTACGAGCAGTACTTC. The encoded protein is CASSLARLAGSYEQYF.